The following is a T cell receptor beta chain sequence with its context. The CDR3 sequence is 14 residues long. The V and J ends lost 10 bases and 5 bases respectively, with 18 bases between them. Per the germline V gene, CDR1 is ENHRY and CDR2 is SYGVKD. This sample is part of a study of cytomegalovirus exposure and HLA in healthy donors. Assay used: immunoSEQ multiplex PCR; TCRdb lists only in-frame clones, some missing. This table holds 250,000 to 350,000 clones, roughly 88% found once. The sequence came from a man aged 25 to 45 in good health and CMV-seronegative. Sequencing used PBMCs. The chain is built from TRBV10-3 and TRBJ1-5, with a possible D match to TRBD1 (5 bases). DNA for the CDR3: TGTGCCACGGGTCCAGGGAGGAGGGATCAGCCCCAGCATTTT. It translates to CATGPGRRDQPQHF.